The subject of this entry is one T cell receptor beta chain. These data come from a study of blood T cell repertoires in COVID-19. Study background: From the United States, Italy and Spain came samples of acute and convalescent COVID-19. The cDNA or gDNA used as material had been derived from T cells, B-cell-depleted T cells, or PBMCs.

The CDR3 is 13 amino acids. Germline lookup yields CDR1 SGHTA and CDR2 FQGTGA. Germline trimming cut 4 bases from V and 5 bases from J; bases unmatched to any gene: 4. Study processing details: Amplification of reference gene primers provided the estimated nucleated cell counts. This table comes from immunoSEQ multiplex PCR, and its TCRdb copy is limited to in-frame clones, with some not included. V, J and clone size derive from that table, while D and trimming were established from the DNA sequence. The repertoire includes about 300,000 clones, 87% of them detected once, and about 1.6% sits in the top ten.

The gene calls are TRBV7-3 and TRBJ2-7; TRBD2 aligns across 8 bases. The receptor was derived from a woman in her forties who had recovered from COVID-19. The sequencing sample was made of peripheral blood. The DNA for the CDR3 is TGTGCCAGCAGCTCCGGGGGGGACCACGAGCAGTACTTC. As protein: CASSSGGDHEQYF.